This T cell receptor beta chain was observed in a study of blood T cells in healthy people across ages. Germline loops: CDR1 MNHNY, CDR2 SVGAGI (reference sequence). The CDR3 consists of 14 residues. Trimming stripped 6 bases from V and 0 bases from J, with 11 bases between. With respect to this clonotype: Its antigen is unidentified.

It was with a sample-barcoded 5' primer and a J-beta primer mix that a second PCR of about 6 to 12 cycles was run. A template-switch adaptor with 12 random nucleotides tagged each cDNA molecule. TCRdb reanalysed the 5' RACE reads using MiXCR and keeps one entry per CDR3 protein. The data show approximately 730,000 distinct CDR3 sequences, with roughly 50% seen just once and about 42% held by the top ten. Overall study findings and caveats: Older individuals had lower TCR beta diversity per million T cells (the decline was roughly linear).

The clonotype was recovered from an elderly man in good health. Sequencing used blood. The chain joins TRBV6-6 to TRBJ1-1; D possibly corresponds to TRBD1 (6 bases). For the CDR3, the DNA is TGTGCCAGCAGGCAGGGGATCGTGAACACTGAAGCTTTCTTT. Encoded protein: CASRQGIVNTEAFF.